The T cell receptor (beta chain) under discussion was sequenced for a study of control samples from healthy donors and cancer patients (dated by TCRdb to 2018 to 2021). The library was obtained by the immunoSEQ multiplex PCR assay. The table comes from immuneACCESS by way of TCRdb, which keeps in-frame sequences with V and J called. Part of the clones is missing from these tables; in studies checked, under half for an unresolved V gene and the rest for unknown reasons. The sample table holds approximately 150,000 clones, of which 90% to 95% were seen once. The ten most abundant clones make up approximately 1.4% of the sample. The CDR3 runs 15 residues from the cysteine to the phenylalanine. Only the CDR3 DNA is retained, 45 bases long and in frame from the first base. The germline V gene yields KGHSH for CDR1 and LQKENI for CDR2. The germline ends are 11 bases apart after V is trimmed by 5 bases and J by 0 bases.

A note on this clone: It lacks a known antigen. Base qualities are not at hand, and no much larger clone is one base apart.

The V gene is TRBV18 and the J gene is TRBJ1-5; the D segment could be TRBD1, given 5 matching bases. The receptor comes from a woman aged 18-29 years in good health. The specimen sequenced was blood. The nucleotide sequence reads as follows: TGTGCCAGCTCATCAGCAGGGAATAGCAATCAGCCCCAGCATTTT. Translation gives CASSSAGNSNQPQHF.